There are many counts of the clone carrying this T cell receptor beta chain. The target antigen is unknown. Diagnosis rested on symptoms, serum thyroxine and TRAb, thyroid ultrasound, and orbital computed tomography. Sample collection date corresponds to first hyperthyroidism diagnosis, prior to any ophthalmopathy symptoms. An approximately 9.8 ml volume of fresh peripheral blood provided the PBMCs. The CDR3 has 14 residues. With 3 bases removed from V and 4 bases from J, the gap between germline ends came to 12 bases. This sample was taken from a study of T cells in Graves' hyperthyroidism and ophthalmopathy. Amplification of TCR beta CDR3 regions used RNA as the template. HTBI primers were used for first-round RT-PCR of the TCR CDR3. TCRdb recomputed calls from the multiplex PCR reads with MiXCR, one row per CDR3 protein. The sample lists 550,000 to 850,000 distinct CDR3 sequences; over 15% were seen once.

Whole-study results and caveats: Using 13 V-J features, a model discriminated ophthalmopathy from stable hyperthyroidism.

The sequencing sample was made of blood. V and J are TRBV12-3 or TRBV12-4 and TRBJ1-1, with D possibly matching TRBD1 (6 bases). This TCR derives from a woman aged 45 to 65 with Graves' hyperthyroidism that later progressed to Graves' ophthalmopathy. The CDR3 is CASSFGGGGTEAFF. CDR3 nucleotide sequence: TGTGCCAGCAGTTTCGGGGGGGGCGGCACTGAAGCTTTCTTT.